This entry lists 13 T cell receptor beta chains sequenced from one sample in a study of early T cells in non-severe SARS-CoV-2 infection (dated by TCRdb to the early 2020s). The method behind the library was 5' RACE. TCRdb names NextSeq 500 as the instrument used. Through fastp at Q25 and MiXCR, TCRdb rebuilt clones from the public reads, retaining in-frame beta chains. Each CDR3 protein appears once, grouped with its most common genes and DNA. Counted in this sample were about 77,000 distinct CDR3 sequences; around 9.9% of them appeared once. Together, the top ten hold about 4.6% of the sample. Material for sequencing was whole blood. These receptors all stem from an adult who was a healthcare worker with PCR-confirmed SARS-CoV-2 infection or an uninfected control (not recorded which).

The rearrangement joins TRBV3-1 to TRBJ2-2; 8 nucleotides match TRBD2. The CDR3 spans 15 residues. Germline values: CDR1 LGHDT, CDR2 YNNKEL (reference sequence). V was pared by 0 bases and J by 8 bases, with 5 bases of the junction left unmatched. CDR3 nucleotides: TGTGCCAGCAGCCAAGATAAGCGGGAGACTGGGGAGCTGTTTTTT. This translates into CASSQDKRETGELFF.

This clonotype was seen ten or more times. This chain links TRBV7-9 with TRBJ2-5; no clear D gene. The CDR3 has 13 amino acids. V lost 5 bases, J lost 6 bases, and 13 bases lay in between. Looked up from germline, CDR1 is SEHNR and CDR2 is FQNEAQ (reference sequence). CDR3 loop: CASSPESIKTQYF. CDR3 nucleotide sequence: TGTGCCAGCAGCCCCGAAAGTATAAAGACCCAGTACTTC.

This clonotype appeared many times. The rearrangement joins TRBV7-9 to TRBJ1-2; possibly TRBD1 for D (5 bases). Germline CDR1 SEHNR, CDR2 FQNEAQ (reference sequence). This CDR3 has 12 amino acids. V lost 1 base and J lost 8, with 8 bases in between. The CDR3 spells CASSLDRNGYTF. The CDR3, as DNA: TGTGCCAGCAGCTTAGACAGGAACGGCTACACCTTC.

At least ten counts were recorded for this clonotype. This chain uses TRBV18 with TRBJ1-1; TRBD1 is a possible D gene (5 bases). The germline gives CDR1 KGHSH, CDR2 LQKENI. V lost 6 bases and J lost 6, with 11 bases in between. CDR3 length equals 12 residues. CDR3 nucleotide sequence: TGTGCCAGCTCGTCCCAGGGACCTGAAGCTTTCTTT. This encodes CASSSQGPEAFF.

A few counts support this clonotype. This chain connects TRBV6-1 to TRBJ2-7; TRBD1 agrees at 10 bases. V shed 10 bases, J shed 3 bases, and the junction held 9 bases outside the gene matches. The CDR3 loop spans 14 amino acids. In germline, CDR1 is MNHNS, CDR2 SASEGT. The CDR3: CAILPRDRGYEQYF. In nucleotides, the CDR3 is TGTGCCATCTTACCCCGGGACAGGGGCTACGAGCAGTACTTC.

This clonotype has just one count. Since a much larger clone is just one base distant, this may be a read error. The chain recombines TRBV9 with TRBJ2-5; D ambiguous. V lost 0 bases, J lost 3 bases, and 0 bases lay in between. This CDR3 contains 11 residues. CDR1 is SGDLS and CDR2 is YYNGEE in the germline V gene. CDR3 sequence reads: CASSVEETQYF. Here the CDR3 DNA reads TGTGCCAGCAGCGTAGAAGAGACCCAGTACTTC.

This clonotype was observed many times. The chain couples TRBV28 to TRBJ1-1; TRBD1 matches 9 bases. The CDR3 contains 16 residues. Germline V lookup: CDR1 MDHEN, CDR2 SYDVKM. Trimming took 6 bases from V and 1 from J; bases not matched to a gene: 9. CDR3 region: CASRGTGGFTNTEAFF. In DNA form, the CDR3 reads TGTGCCAGCAGAGGTACAGGGGGCTTCACGAACACTGAAGCTTTCTTT.

This clonotype has just a few counts. The V gene is TRBV29-1, the J gene TRBJ2-3; 13 bases fit TRBD2. Trimming cost V 8 bases and J 4 bases; bases outside gene matches: 9. Germline CDR1 reads SQVTM; CDR2 reads ANQGSEA. This CDR3 is built from 15 residues. The CDR3: CSIRLAGGLADTQYF. In DNA, the CDR3 is TGCAGCATACGACTAGCGGGGGGATTGGCAGATACGCAGTATTTT.

The chain links TRBV20-1 to TRBJ2-7; no definite D call. The CDR3 runs 13 residues. The V gene lost 4 bases and the J gene lost 0 bases, with 10 bases spanning the gap. Germline lookup yields CDR1 DFQATT and CDR2 SNEGSKA (reference sequence). The CDR3 is CSAKWYNSYEQYF. The DNA for the CDR3 is TGCAGTGCTAAATGGTACAACTCCTACGAGCAGTACTTC.

This sequence joins TRBV29-1 and TRBJ2-1, with TRBD2 identical over 13 bases. The CDR3 spans 14 residues. CDR1 and CDR2 from the germline V gene are SQVTM and ANQGSEA. The V gene end was trimmed by 6 bases and the J gene end by 7 bases; junction bases not matched to a gene: 6. CDR3 in amino acids: CSVRGLAGVNEQFF. The CDR3 bases are TGCAGCGTCCGCGGACTAGCGGGAGTGAATGAGCAGTTCTTC.

This clonotype came up a few times. This CDR3 is CASSLGLADQETQYF. CDR3 in DNA: TGTGCCAGCAGTTTGGGACTAGCGGACCAAGAGACCCAGTACTTC. The V gene is TRBV28, the J gene TRBJ2-5, with 11 bases lining up with TRBD2. The CDR3 is 15 residues long. Germline trimming cut 3 bases from V and 0 bases from J; bases unmatched to any gene: 0. The V gene's germline CDR1 is MDHEN and CDR2 SYDVKM.

This clonotype was counted a few times. This sequence joins TRBV28 and TRBJ2-5; TRBD2 aligns across 7 bases. Looked up from germline, CDR1 is MDHEN and CDR2 is SYDVKM. Trimming at V came to 3 bases and at J to 0 bases, leaving 1 base not matched to a gene. The CDR3 totals 14 residues. CDR3 sequence reads: CASSLGLNQETQYF. Here the CDR3 DNA reads TGTGCCAGCAGTTTGGGACTAAACCAAGAGACCCAGTACTTC.

This clonotype was seen repeatedly, ten times or more. The chain carries TRBV12-3 or TRBV12-4 and TRBJ1-2; 8 bases match TRBD1. The trim removed 7 bases at V and 8 bases at J, leaving 9 bases unmatched. This CDR3 has 13 residues. The CDR3 protein is CASNLRTGLGYTF. The CDR3 DNA is TGTGCCAGCAACCTTCGGACAGGGCTGGGCTACACCTTC.